This TCR beta chain derives from a study of blood T cell repertoires in COVID-19 (TCRdb year 2020). In the study overall: The collaborator samples originated in the United States, Italy and Spain and spanned the acute and convalescent phases of COVID-19. The material from the prospective study consisted of cDNA or gDNA derived from T cells, B-cell-depleted T cells, or PBMCs. Deeply sampled blood TCRbeta repertoires from subjects exposed to, actively infected with, or recovered from COVID-19 were included in the dataset. The repertoires were released in a freely available public database intended as a resource for research on the immune response to SARS-CoV-2. The samples were drawn from the first 160 participants of the ongoing ImmuneRACE study and from 950 to 1,500 subjects provided by 6 global collaborators. Nearly every sample came with metadata listing a de-identified subject ID, COVID-19 status, age in years and sex. Where available, HLA class I and class II types were taken from metadata supplied by the sample provider and were not determined by assay-based typing. Here is what the overall study found, with its caveats: The quantity of clinical and demographic metadata differed by source and by participant and was supplied without curation.

TCRbeta CDR3 regions were amplified from genomic DNA by means of the immunoSEQ Assay, a bias-controlled multiplex PCR. As for the authors' bioinformatics: Nucleated cell counts per sample were estimated from amplification of reference gene primers within the assay. Sequence reads were collapsed and filtered to measure the absolute abundance of every unique TCRbeta CDR3 rearrangement. For each sample, productive Simpson clonality was calculated as the square root of Simpson's diversity index across productive rearrangements. This is the immuneACCESS table as TCRdb keeps it, with only in-frame sequences that have V and J called. A part of the clones is gone; compared with another copy, unresolved V genes explain less than half, and the rest is unexplained. The DNA gave D and trimming, while V, J and clone size come from that table. This sample is represented by roughly 250,000 clones; approximately 79% of them were singletons. Roughly 4.2% of the sample goes to the ten largest clones.

The CDR3 sequence holds 14 residues, the cysteine and phenylalanine included. Kept here is only the CDR3 DNA, which spans 42 bases and is read in frame from base 1. The germline V gene encodes CDR1 MDHEN and CDR2 SYDVKM. Germline trimming: 3 bases from V, 8 bases from J; junction bases outside gene matches: 7. A note on this clone: Its antigen target is currently unknown. No much larger clone is present one base from it, and per-base qualities are unavailable.

Each collaborating institution followed its own protocols to collect whole blood in K2EDTA tubes. For TCRbeta analysis, collaborators shipped samples as frozen whole blood, isolated PBMCs, or DNA extracted from either of those sample types. The rearrangement combines TRBV28 with TRBJ2-1; 7 middle bases align to TRBD1. This TCR was recovered from a woman aged 40 to 49 with active or convalescent COVID-19. The sequencing input was peripheral blood. The sequence in DNA is TGTGCCAGCAGTTTTTTCAGAGGGGGCGATGAGCAGTTCTTC. It encodes CASSFFRGGDEQFF.